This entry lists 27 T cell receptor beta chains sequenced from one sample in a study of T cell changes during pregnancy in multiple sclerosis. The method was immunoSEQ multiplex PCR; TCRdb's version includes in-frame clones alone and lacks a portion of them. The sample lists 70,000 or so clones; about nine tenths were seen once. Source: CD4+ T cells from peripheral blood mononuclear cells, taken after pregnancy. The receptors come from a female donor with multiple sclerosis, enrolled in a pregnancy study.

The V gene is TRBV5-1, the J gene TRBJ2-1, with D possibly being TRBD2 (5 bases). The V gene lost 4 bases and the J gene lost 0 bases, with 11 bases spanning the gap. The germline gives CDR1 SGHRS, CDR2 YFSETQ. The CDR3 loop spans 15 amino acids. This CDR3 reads CASSPWESSYNEQFF. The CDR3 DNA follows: TGCGCCAGCAGCCCTTGGGAGAGCTCCTACAATGAGCAGTTCTTC.

The CDR3 region is CASSPRMGEGNTF. In nucleotides, the CDR3 is TGTGCCAGCTCACCACGGATGGGGGAGGGAAACACCTTC. This chain joins TRBV18 and TRBJ1-2; perhaps TRBD1 as D (5 bases). V was pared by 1 base and J by 12 bases, with 15 bases between. Germline loops: CDR1 KGHSH, CDR2 LQKENI. The CDR3 extends over 13 amino acids.

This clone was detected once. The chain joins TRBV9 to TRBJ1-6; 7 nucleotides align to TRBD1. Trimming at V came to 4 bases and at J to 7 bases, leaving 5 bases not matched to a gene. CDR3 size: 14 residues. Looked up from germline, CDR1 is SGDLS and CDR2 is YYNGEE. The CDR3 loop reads CASSLTGKNSPLHF. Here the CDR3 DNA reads TGTGCCAGCAGCTTGACAGGGAAAAATTCACCCCTCCACTTT.

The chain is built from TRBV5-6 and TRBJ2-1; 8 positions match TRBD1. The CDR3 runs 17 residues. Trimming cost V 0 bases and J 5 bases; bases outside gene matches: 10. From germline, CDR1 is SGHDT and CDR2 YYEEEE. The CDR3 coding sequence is TGTGCCAGCAGCTTGGCCCCCTGGACAGGGTTTGACAATGAGCAGTTCTTC. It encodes CASSLAPWTGFDNEQFF. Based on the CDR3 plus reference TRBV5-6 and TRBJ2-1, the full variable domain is DAGVTQSPTHLIKTRGQQVTLRCSPKSGHDTVSWYQQALGQGPQFIFQYYEEEERQRGNFPDRFSGHQFPNYSSELNVNALLLGDSALYLCASSLAPWTGFDNEQFFGPGTRLTVL.

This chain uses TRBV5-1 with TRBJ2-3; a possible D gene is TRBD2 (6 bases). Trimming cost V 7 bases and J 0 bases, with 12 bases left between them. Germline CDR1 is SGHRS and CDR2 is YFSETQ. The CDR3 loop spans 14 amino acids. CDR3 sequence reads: CASRRGTSTDTQYF. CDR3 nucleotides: TGCGCCAGCCGTCGCGGGACTAGCACAGATACGCAGTATTTT.

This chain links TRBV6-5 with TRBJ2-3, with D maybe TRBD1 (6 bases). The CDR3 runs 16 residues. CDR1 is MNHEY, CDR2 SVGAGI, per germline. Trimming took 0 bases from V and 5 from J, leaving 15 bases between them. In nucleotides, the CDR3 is TGTGCCAGCAGTTACTCGATGGGGGCAATGGGAGATACGCAGTATTTT. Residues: CASSYSMGAMGDTQYF.

Written as DNA, the CDR3 is TGTGCCTGGGGGCGGGGACTAGCAATCACCTACAATGAGCAGTTCTTC. It codes for CAWGRGLAITYNEQFF. The rearrangement uses TRBV30 and TRBJ2-1; TRBD2 matches 9 bases. V lost 5 bases to trimming and J lost 2 bases; unmatched junction nucleotides: 10. Germline CDR1 GTSNPN, CDR2 SVGIG (reference sequence). CDR3 length: 16 residues.

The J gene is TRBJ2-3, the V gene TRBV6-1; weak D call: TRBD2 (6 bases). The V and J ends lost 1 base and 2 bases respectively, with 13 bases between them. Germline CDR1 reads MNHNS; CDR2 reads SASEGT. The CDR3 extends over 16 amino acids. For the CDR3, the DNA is TGTGCCAGCAGTGAAGGTTTGGGGGGACTCACAGATACGCAGTATTTT. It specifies CASSEGLGGLTDTQYF.

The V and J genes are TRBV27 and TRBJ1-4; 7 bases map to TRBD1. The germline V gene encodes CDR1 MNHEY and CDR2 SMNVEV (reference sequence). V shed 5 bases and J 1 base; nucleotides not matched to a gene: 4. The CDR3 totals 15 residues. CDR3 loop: CASSLTGETNEKLFF. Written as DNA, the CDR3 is TGTGCCAGCAGTCTTACAGGGGAAACTAATGAAAAACTGTTTTTT.

For the CDR3, the DNA is TGTGCCTTTTCCAGGGGGTCTGGAAACACCATATATTTT. It encodes CAFSRGSGNTIYF. The V and J genes are TRBV30 and TRBJ1-3; 7 nucleotides align to TRBD1. The V gene end was trimmed by 7 bases and the J gene end by 1 base; junction bases not matched to a gene: 4. Germline CDR1 is GTSNPN and CDR2 is SVGIG (reference sequence). This CDR3 has 13 amino acids.

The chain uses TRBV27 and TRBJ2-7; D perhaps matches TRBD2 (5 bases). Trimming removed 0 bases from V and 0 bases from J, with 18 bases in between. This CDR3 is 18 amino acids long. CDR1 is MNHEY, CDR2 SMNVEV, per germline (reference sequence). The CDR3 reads CASSLSWGRGESSYEQYF. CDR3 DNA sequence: TGTGCCAGCAGTTTATCCTGGGGTCGGGGAGAAAGCTCCTACGAGCAGTACTTC.

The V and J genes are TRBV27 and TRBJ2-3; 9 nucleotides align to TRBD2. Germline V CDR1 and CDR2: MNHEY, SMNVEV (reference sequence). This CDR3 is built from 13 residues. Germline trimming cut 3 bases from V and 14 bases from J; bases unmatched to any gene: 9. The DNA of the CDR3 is TGTGCCAGCAGTTTGATCCTAGCGGGGAACGCGTATTTT. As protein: CASSLILAGNAYF.

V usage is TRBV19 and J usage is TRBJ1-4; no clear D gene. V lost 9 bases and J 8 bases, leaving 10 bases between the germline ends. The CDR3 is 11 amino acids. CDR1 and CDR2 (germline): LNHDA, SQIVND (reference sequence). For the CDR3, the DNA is TGTGCCAGCACCCTCGCGGAAAAACTGTTTTTT. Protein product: CASTLAEKLFF.

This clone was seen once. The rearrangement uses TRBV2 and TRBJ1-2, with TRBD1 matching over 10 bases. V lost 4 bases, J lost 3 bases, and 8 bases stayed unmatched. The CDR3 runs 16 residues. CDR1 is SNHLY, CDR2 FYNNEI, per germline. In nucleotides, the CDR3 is TGTGCCAGCAGTGGGGACAGGGGTTTTTTGGACTATGGCTACACCTTC. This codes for CASSGDRGFLDYGYTF. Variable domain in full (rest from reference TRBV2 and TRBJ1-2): EPEVTQTPSHQVTQMGQEVILRCVPISNHLYFYWYRQILGQKVEFLVSFYNNEISEKSEIFDDQFSVERPDGSNFTLKIRSTKLEDSAMYFCASSGDRGFLDYGYTFGSGTRLTVV.

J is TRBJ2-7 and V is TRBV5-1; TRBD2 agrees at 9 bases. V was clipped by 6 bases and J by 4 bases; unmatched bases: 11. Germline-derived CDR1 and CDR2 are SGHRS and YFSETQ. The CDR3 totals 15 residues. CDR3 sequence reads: CASKRLAGGLYEQYF. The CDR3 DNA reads TGCGCCAGCAAGAGGTTGGCGGGAGGGTTGTACGAGCAGTACTTC.

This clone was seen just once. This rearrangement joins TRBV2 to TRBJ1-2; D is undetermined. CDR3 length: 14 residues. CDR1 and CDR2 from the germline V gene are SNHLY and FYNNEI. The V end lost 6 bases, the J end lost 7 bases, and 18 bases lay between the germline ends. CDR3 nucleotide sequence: TGTGCCAGCAGCGTCCAAGCCGCCGTTGGTGGCTACACCTTC. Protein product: CASSVQAAVGGYTF.

Here the CDR3 reads CASSVLATNEKLFF. The DNA of the CDR3 is TGTGCCAGCAGCGTCCTCGCAACTAATGAAAAACTGTTTTTT. The J gene is TRBJ1-4, the V gene TRBV2, with D unresolved. V lost 6 bases and J lost 0, with 8 bases in between. Germline values: CDR1 SNHLY, CDR2 FYNNEI. The CDR3 has 14 amino acids.

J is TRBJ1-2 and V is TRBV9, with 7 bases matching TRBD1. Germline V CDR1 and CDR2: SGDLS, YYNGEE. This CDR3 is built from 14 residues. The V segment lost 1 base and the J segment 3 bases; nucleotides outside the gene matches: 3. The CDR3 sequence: CASSVSGQDYGYTF. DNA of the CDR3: TGTGCCAGCAGCGTATCTGGACAGGACTATGGCTACACCTTC.

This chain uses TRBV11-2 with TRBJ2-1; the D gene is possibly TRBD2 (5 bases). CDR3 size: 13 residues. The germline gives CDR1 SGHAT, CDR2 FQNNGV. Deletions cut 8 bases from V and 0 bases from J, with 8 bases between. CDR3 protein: CASLAASYNEQFF. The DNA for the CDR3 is TGTGCCAGCCTAGCAGCCTCCTACAATGAGCAGTTCTTC.

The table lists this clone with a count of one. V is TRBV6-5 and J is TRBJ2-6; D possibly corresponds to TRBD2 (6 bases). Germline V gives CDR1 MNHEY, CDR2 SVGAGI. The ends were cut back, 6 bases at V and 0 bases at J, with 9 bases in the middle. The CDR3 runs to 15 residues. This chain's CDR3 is CASRGLSSGANVLTF. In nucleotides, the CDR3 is TGTGCCAGCAGGGGACTGAGCTCTGGGGCCAACGTCCTGACTTTC.

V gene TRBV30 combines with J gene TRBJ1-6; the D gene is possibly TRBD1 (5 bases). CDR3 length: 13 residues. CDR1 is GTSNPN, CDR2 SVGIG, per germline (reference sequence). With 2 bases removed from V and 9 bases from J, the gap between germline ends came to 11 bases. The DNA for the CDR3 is TGTGCCTGGAGTAGGCAGGGAAGTTCACCCCTCCACTTT. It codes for CAWSRQGSSPLHF.

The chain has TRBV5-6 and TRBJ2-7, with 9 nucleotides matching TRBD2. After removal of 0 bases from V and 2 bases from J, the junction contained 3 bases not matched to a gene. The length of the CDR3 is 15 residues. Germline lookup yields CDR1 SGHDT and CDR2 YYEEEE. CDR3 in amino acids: CASSLGGGGAYEQYF. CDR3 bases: TGTGCCAGCAGCTTGGGAGGCGGGGGGGCCTACGAGCAGTACTTC. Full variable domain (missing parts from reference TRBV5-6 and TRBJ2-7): DAGVTQSPTHLIKTRGQQVTLRCSPKSGHDTVSWYQQALGQGPQFIFQYYEEEERQRGNFPDRFSGHQFPNYSSELNVNALLLGDSALYLCASSLGGGGAYEQYFGPGTRLTVT.

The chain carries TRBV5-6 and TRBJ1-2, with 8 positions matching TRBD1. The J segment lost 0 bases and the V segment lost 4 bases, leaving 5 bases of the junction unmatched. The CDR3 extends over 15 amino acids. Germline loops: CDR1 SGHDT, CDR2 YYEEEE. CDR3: CASSQDRGTNYGYTF. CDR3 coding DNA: TGTGCCAGCAGCCAAGACAGGGGAACTAACTATGGCTACACCTTC.

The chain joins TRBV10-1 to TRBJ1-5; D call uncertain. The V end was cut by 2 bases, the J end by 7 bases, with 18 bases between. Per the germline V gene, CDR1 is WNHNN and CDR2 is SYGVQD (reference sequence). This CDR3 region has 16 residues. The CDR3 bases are TGCGCCAGCAGTGAGAGCGGCACCACCACCGGGCAGCCCCAGCATTTT. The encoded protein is CASSESGTTTGQPQHF.

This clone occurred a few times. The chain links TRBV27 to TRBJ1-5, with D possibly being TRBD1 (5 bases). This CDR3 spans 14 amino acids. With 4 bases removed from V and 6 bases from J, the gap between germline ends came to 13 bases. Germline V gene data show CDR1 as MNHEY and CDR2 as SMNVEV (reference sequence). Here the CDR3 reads CASSSGREGQPQHF. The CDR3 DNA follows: TGTGCCAGCAGTTCAGGGAGGGAAGGTCAGCCCCAGCATTTT.

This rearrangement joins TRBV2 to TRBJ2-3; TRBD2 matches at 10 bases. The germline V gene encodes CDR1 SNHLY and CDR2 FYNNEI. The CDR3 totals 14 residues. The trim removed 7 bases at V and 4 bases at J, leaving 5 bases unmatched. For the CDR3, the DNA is TGTGCCAGCAAGCGAAGCGGGGGGGCAGATACGCAGTATTTT. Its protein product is CASKRSGGADTQYF.

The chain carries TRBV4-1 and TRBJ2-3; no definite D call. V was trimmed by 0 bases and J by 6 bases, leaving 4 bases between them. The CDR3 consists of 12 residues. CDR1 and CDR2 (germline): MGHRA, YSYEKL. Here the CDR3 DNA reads TGCGCCAGCAGCCAAGACGGGGATACGCAGTATTTT. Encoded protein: CASSQDGDTQYF.